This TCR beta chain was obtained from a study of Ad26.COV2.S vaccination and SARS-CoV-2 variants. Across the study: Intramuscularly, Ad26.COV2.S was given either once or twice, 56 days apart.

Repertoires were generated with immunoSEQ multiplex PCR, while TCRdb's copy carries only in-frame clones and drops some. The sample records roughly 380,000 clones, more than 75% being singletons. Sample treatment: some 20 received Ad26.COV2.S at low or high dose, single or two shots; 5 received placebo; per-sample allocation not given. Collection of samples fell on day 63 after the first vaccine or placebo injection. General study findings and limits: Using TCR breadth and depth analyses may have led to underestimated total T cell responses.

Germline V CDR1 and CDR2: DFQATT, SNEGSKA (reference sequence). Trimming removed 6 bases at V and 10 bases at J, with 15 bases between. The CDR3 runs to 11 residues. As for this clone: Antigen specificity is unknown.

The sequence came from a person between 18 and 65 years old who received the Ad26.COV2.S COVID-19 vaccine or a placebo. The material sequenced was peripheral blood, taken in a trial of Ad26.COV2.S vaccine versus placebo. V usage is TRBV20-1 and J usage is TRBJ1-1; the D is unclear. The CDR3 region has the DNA TGCAGTGCCAGGCGGGGAAGGGTAGCTTTCTTT. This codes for CSARRGRVAFF.